What follows are 24 T cell receptor gamma chains derived from one specimen sequenced in a study of gamma delta lymphoproliferative disorders and STAT genes. TCRdb reprocessed the multiplex PCR reads through CATT. Among around 2,500 gamma-chain clones listed, roughly 19% were seen once. PBMCs from patients and controls supplied the genomic DNA for sequencing. The specimen was blood. Receptor source: a human donor with gamma-delta T-cell large granular lymphocyte leukemia.

This clone occurred a few times. V is TRGV3 and J is TRGJ1 or TRGJ2. The J gene was missing in TCRdb and was found by matching the end of the DNA to germline. Unmatched junction bases numbered 6, after V lost 1 base and J lost 0 bases. Germline V gives CDR1 VTNTFY, CDR2 YDVSTARD (reference sequence). The CDR3 totals 15 residues. CDR3 nucleotides: TGTGCCACCTGGGACAGAAATTCGAATTATTATAAGAAACTCTTT. This codes for CATWDRNSNYYKKLF.

The V gene is TRGV3, the J gene TRGJ1 or TRGJ2. TCRdb records no J gene; here it was assigned by comparing the DNA to germline. The germline V gene encodes CDR1 VTNTFY and CDR2 YDVSTARD (reference sequence). V shed 1 base, J shed 9 bases, and the junction held 0 bases outside the gene matches. The CDR3 spans 10 residues. CDR3 DNA sequence: TGTGCCACCTGGGACAGTAAGAAACTCTTT. Translation gives CATWDSKKLF.

The V call is TRGV3, the J call TRGJ1 or TRGJ2. The J gene comes from matching the DNA to germline here; TCRdb lacks it. CDR1 is VTNTFY, CDR2 YDVSTARD, per germline (reference sequence). Losses at the gene ends were 0 bases for V and 8 bases for J; bases not matched to a gene: 4. There are 12 residues in the CDR3. The CDR3 spells CATWDRQHKKLF. DNA of the CDR3: TGTGCCACCTGGGACAGGCAACATAAGAAACTCTTT.

V gene TRGV10 combines with J gene TRGJ1 or TRGJ2. The J gene was not available in TCRdb and was assigned here by matching the DNA to germline segments. TRGV10 is recorded as an ORF, its role being uncertain. There are 14 residues in the CDR3. V shed 8 bases, J shed 6 bases, and the junction held 14 bases outside the gene matches. The CDR3 nucleotides read TGTGCTGCGTGGGATTCGATGTTTCTTTATAAGAAACTCTTT. Translating gives CAAWDSMFLYKKLF.

The chain is built from TRGV9 and TRGJ1 or TRGJ2. The J gene is not listed in TCRdb, so it was assigned here from a DNA match to germline. Trimming removed 0 bases from V and 1 base from J; junction bases left unmatched: 0. From germline, CDR1 is GITISATS and CDR2 ISYDGTV (reference sequence). This CDR3 is 13 amino acids long. CDR3 nucleotides: TGTGCCTTGTGGGAGGTGAATTATTATAAGAAACTCTTT. Its translation: CALWEVNYYKKLF.

The V call is TRGV10, the J call TRGJ1 or TRGJ2. TCRdb does not report a J gene; here it was assigned by matching the DNA to germline references. TRGV10 is annotated as an ORF whose role is uncertain. The J segment lost 1 base and the V segment lost 10 bases, leaving 5 bases of the junction unmatched. The CDR3 is 12 residues long. CDR3 nucleotides: TGTGCTGCGTCCCTTAATTATTATAAGAAACTCTTT. It specifies CAASLNYYKKLF.

This clone was found a few times. The chain joins TRGV2 to TRGJ1 or TRGJ2. TCRdb carries no J gene annotation; the J gene was assigned here by matching the DNA with germline. There are 13 residues in the CDR3. The germline V gene has CDR1 EGSNGY and CDR2 YDSYNSKV. With V trimmed by 2 bases and J by 3 bases, 4 bases remained unmatched. Here the CDR3 reads CATWDEFYYKKLF. The CDR3 DNA reads TGTGCCACCTGGGACGAGTTTTATTATAAGAAACTCTTT.

A word on this clone: Germline is not matched at one junction end, which may reflect a read error. This chain joins TRGV2 and TRGJP2. TCRdb leaves out the J gene; it was filled in here by matching the DNA to germline. The CDR3 length is 17 residues. Germline CDR1 and CDR2: EGSNGY and YDSYNSKV. The CDR3, as DNA: TGTGCCACCTGGGGCGGGCCGCGGGGGGCGGGTGATTGGATCAAGACGTTT. It translates to CATWGGPRGAGDWIKTF.

This chain joins TRGV8 and TRGJP2. The J gene was missing in TCRdb and was found by matching the end of the DNA to germline. J lost 2 bases, V lost 2 bases, and 2 bases had no gene match. The CDR3 covers 14 residues. Germline V gene lookup returns CDR1 VENAVY and CDR2 YDSYNSRV. DNA for the CDR3: TGTGCCACCTGGGATATAAGTAGTGATTGGATCAAGACGTTT. This codes for CATWDISSDWIKTF.

The V gene is TRGV4, the J gene TRGJ1 or TRGJ2. The J gene is not listed in TCRdb, so it was assigned here from a DNA match to germline. With 3 bases clipped from V and 8 bases from J, the junction kept 10 bases outside the gene matches. Germline assignment: CDR1 EGSTGY and CDR2 YDSYTSSV. The CDR3 is made up of 13 amino acids. The CDR3 coding sequence is TGTGCCACCTGGGATAGGAGCTGGAATAAGAAACTCTTT. Translation gives CATWDRSWNKKLF.

This clone has only a few counts. A read error may account for a junction end that differs from germline. The chain links TRGV4 to TRGJP2. TCRdb does not report a J gene; here it was assigned by matching the DNA to germline references. The CDR3 is 10 amino acids. Germline CDR1 is EGSTGY and CDR2 is YDSYTSSV. For the CDR3, the DNA is TGCGCGTGGACGAGAAGGATCAAGACGTTT. Amino acids: CAWTRRIKTF.

This clone was counted a few times. No J gene call was made, and the V gene is TRGV4. Germline assignment: CDR1 EGSTGY and CDR2 YDSYTSSV. This CDR3 is built from 9 residues. This CDR3 is CATWDTELF. As DNA, the CDR3 is TGTGCCACCTGGGATACAGAACTCTTT.

V is TRGV8 and J is TRGJ1 or TRGJ2. The J gene, missing from TCRdb, was assigned here through DNA to germline matching. The V gene's germline CDR1 is VENAVY and CDR2 YDSYNSRV. The J segment lost 8 bases and the V segment lost 6 bases, leaving 7 bases of the junction unmatched. The CDR3 has 11 amino acids. The DNA for the CDR3 is TGTGCCACCTGGAAAGGGGATAAGAAACTCTTT. Its translation: CATWKGDKKLF.

This chain connects TRGV11 to TRGJ1 or TRGJ2. The J gene, missing from TCRdb, was assigned here through DNA to germline matching. TRGV11 qualifies as an ORF whose function is uncertain. This CDR3 is built from 11 residues. The junction had 5 bases not matched to a gene; V was cut back by 6 bases and J by 9 bases. The CDR3 DNA follows: TGTGCCTGCTGGATTCAAGGTAAGAAACTCTTT. Its protein product is CACWIQGKKLF.

This clone came up a few times. This chain links TRGV2 with TRGJP1. The J gene, not given by TCRdb, was assigned here from a germline match of the nucleotide sequence. V gave up 0 bases and J gave up 13 bases; unmatched junction bases: 35. The CDR3 loop spans 22 amino acids. The germline V gene has CDR1 EGSNGY and CDR2 YDSYNSKV. The CDR3 region has the DNA TGTGCCACCTGGGACGGGCGGGCTATACCACTGGTTGGTTCAAGACTTTACTCGTTCAAGATATTT. Residues: CATWDGRAIPLVGSRLYSFKIF.

This clone counts as medium-sized. J is TRGJP2 and V is TRGV11. TCRdb supplies no J gene; here it was assigned by aligning the nucleotide sequence to germline. TRGV11 counts as an open reading frame of uncertain function. With V trimmed by 2 bases and J by 4 bases, 7 bases remained unmatched. This CDR3 spans 16 amino acids. In DNA form, the CDR3 reads TGTGCCTGCTGGATTAGGCCTCTCTATAGTGATTGGATCAAGACGTTT. Residues: CACWIRPLYSDWIKTF.

The V gene is TRGV4, the J gene TRGJ1 or TRGJ2. As TCRdb names no J gene, one was assigned here on the basis of a DNA match to germline. Germline assignment: CDR1 EGSTGY and CDR2 YDSYTSSV. V dropped 4 bases and J dropped 10; count of bases not matched to a gene: 7. The CDR3 spans 11 residues. CDR3 DNA sequence: TGTGCCACCTGGGAAGAGGGGAAGAAACTCTTT. This gives the protein CATWEEGKKLF.

CDR3: CATWDGNWIKTF. CDR3 nucleotides: TGTGCCACCTGGGACGGGAACTGGATCAAGACGTTT. The chain employs TRGV2 and TRGJP2. TCRdb lists no J gene, so it was determined here by aligning the DNA to germline. The J segment lost 11 bases and the V segment lost 0 bases, leaving 3 bases of the junction unmatched. CDR1 is EGSNGY and CDR2 is YDSYNSKV in the germline V gene. This CDR3 spans 12 amino acids.

This clone is classed as hyperexpanded. Other nucleotide sequences in the sample specify the same CDR3. The J gene is TRGJP1, the V gene TRGV2. The J gene, absent from TCRdb, was called here by matching the DNA to germline. The junction had 7 bases not matched to a gene; V was cut back by 0 bases and J by 12 bases. CDR3 size: 13 residues. The germline V gene encodes CDR1 EGSNGY and CDR2 YDSYNSKV. The CDR3 nucleotides read TGTGCCACCTGGGACGGGCGATGGGGGTTCAAGATATTT. Translating it yields CATWDGRWGFKIF.

The chain recombines TRGV11 with TRGJ1 or TRGJ2. TCRdb leaves out the J gene; it was filled in here by matching the DNA to germline. TRGV11 is sorted into the ORF group, with uncertain function. This CDR3 has 13 amino acids. The V gene end was trimmed by 4 bases and the J gene end by 7 bases; junction bases not matched to a gene: 7. CDR3 region: CACWISHQYKKLF. Here the CDR3 DNA reads TGTGCCTGCTGGATTAGCCATCAATATAAGAAACTCTTT.

This clone is judged medium-sized. Within the sample, other DNA sequences also encode this same CDR3. This sequence joins TRGV8 and TRGJ1 or TRGJ2. The J gene comes from matching the DNA to germline here; TCRdb lacks it. The ends lost 4 bases at V and 0 bases at J; junction bases unmatched: 0. The V gene's germline CDR1 is VENAVY and CDR2 YDSYNSRV. The CDR3 loop spans 12 amino acids. CDR3 sequence: CATWENYYKKLF. The CDR3 DNA follows: TGTGCCACCTGGGAGAATTATTATAAGAAACTCTTT.

This clone has more than one count but fewer than ten. Other nucleotide sequences from this sample produce the same CDR3. The chain has TRGV9 and TRGJ1 or TRGJ2. TCRdb lists no J gene, so it was determined here by aligning the DNA to germline. V shed 2 bases, J shed 1 base, and the junction held 2 bases outside the gene matches. Germline V lookup: CDR1 GITISATS, CDR2 ISYDGTV (reference sequence). CDR3 size: 13 residues. In DNA, the CDR3 is TGTGCCTTGTGGGAGGGAAATTATTATAAGAAACTCTTT. This translates into CALWEGNYYKKLF.

This clone was seen only a few times. The rearrangement joins TRGV10 to TRGJ1 or TRGJ2. No J segment appears in TCRdb, so it was assigned here by matching the sequence to germline. TRGV10 is an open reading frame whose function is uncertain. Unmatched junction bases numbered 23, after V lost 8 bases and J lost 0 bases. There are 19 residues in the CDR3. CDR3 residues: CAAWDFHEPMPRNYYKKLF. The DNA for the CDR3 is TGTGCTGCGTGGGATTTTCATGAGCCTATGCCCCGGAATTATTATAAGAAACTCTTT.

This clone occurred a few times. The chain joins TRGV9 to TRGJP. TCRdb offers no J gene call, so here the DNA was matched to germline to obtain one. The ends lost 5 bases at V and 6 bases at J; junction bases unmatched: 4. The CDR3 contains 15 residues. Looked up from germline, CDR1 is GITISATS and CDR2 is ISYDGTV (reference sequence). The CDR3 loop is CALWGRELGKKIKVF. Written as DNA, the CDR3 is TGTGCCTTGTGGGGACGAGAGTTGGGCAAAAAAATCAAGGTATTT.